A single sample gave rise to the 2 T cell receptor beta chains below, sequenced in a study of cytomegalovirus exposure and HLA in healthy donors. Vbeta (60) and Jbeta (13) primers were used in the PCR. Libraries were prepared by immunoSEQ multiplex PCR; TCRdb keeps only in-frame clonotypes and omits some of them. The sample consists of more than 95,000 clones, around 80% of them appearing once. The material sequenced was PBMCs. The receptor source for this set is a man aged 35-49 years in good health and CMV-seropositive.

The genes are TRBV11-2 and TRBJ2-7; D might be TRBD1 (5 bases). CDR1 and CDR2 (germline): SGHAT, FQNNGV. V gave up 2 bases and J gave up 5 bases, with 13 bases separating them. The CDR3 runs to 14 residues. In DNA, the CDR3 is TGTGCCAGCAGCTTATTGAGGTGGGGCGACGAGCAGTACTTC. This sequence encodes CASSLLRWGDEQYF.

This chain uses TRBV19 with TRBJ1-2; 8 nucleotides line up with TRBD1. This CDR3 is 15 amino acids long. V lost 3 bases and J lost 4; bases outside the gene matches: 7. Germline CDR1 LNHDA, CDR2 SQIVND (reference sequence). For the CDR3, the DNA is TGTGCCAGTAGTATCGTGGAGACAGGGGTCTATGGCTACACCTTC. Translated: CASSIVETGVYGYTF.